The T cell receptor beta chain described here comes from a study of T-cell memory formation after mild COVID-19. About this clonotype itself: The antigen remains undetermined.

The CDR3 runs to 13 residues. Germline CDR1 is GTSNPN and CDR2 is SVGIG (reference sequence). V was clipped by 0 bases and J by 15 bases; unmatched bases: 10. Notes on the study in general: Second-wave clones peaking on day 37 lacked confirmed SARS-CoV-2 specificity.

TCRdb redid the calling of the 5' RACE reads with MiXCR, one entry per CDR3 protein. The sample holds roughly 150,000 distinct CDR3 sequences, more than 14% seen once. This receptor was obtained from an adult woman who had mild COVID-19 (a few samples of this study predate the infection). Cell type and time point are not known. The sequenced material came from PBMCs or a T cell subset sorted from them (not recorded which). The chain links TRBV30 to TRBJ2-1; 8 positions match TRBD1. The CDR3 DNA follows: TGTGCCTGGAGTGTACATCAGGGAACAGGGGGGTTCTTC. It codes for CAWSVHQGTGGFF.